A selection of T cell receptor beta chains follows, all from one sample in a study of shared clonotypes between healthy human individuals. Clones were read by immunoSEQ multiplex PCR, and TCRdb kept only the in-frame ones, dropping some. The sample lists about 1,500,000 clones; around 97% were seen once. Sample: naive CD4+ T cells sorted from blood. These receptors originate from a young man in good health. CDR3s include the opening cysteine and the closing phenylalanine or tryptophan. Each record gives: V gene, clone size, J gene, D gene, CDR3 protein, CDR3 DNA. D genes are given only for firm matches. Expanded clones get a size class; other rows say once, few or many, or leave the size out.

>TRBV9|NA|TRBJ1-4|TRBD1
CASSTSPGTGSTNEKLFF
TGTGCCAGCAGCACCAGTCCCGGGACAGGTTCCACTAATGAAAAACTGTTTTTT
>TRBV2|NA|TRBJ1-4|NA
CASSEVEKLFF
TGTGCCAGCAGTGAAGTTGAAAAACTGTTTTTT
>TRBV19|NA|TRBJ2-5|TRBD2
CASSLGLAGGETQYF
TGTGCCAGTAGCCTCGGGCTAGCGGGGGGAGAGACCCAGTACTTC
>TRBV9|NA|TRBJ1-2|NA
CASSVAAGADYGYTF
TGTGCCAGCAGCGTAGCGGCAGGGGCAGACTATGGCTACACCTTC
>TRBV18|NA|TRBJ2-6|NA
CASSPLPSGGANVLTF
TGTGCCAGCTCACCCCTTCCATCGGGAGGGGCCAACGTCCTGACTTTC
>TRBV5-1|NA|TRBJ2-7|NA
CASSALGGPSEQYF
TGCGCCAGCAGCGCCCTCGGCGGACCTAGCGAGCAGTACTTC
>TRBV2|NA|TRBJ2-1|NA
CASRYRTGASEQFF
TGTGCCAGCAGATATCGGACGGGGGCCTCTGAGCAGTTCTTC
>TRBV5-1|NA|TRBJ2-5|NA
CASSGQGTIQETQYF
TGCGCCAGCAGCGGGCAAGGGACAATCCAAGAGACCCAGTACTTC
>TRBV2|NA|TRBJ2-1|NA
CASSELVVGYNEQFF
TGTGCCAGCAGTGAATTAGTTGTGGGATACAATGAGCAGTTCTTC
>TRBV6-1|NA|TRBJ1-3|NA
CASSHSSGNTIYF
TGTGCCAGCAGCCACAGCTCTGGAAACACCATATATTTT
>TRBV9|NA|TRBJ1-5|NA
CASSAGGLSNQPQHF
TGTGCCAGCAGCGCCGGAGGGTTGAGCAATCAGCCCCAGCATTTT
>TRBV7-2|NA|TRBJ2-2|NA
CASSIKGGNTGELFF
TGTGCCAGCAGCATCAAGGGGGGGAACACCGGGGAGCTGTTTTTT
>TRBV30|once|TRBJ1-2|NA
CALETSNYGYTF
TGTGCCCTGGAGACTTCAAACTATGGCTACACCTTC
>TRBV5-1|NA|TRBJ2-7|TRBD2
CASSWTGTSGTYEQYF
TGCGCCAGCAGCTGGACCGGGACTAGCGGAACCTACGAGCAGTACTTC
>TRBV11-2|NA|TRBJ2-7|TRBD2
CASSLRLAGVHEQYF
TGTGCCAGCAGCTTACGACTAGCGGGAGTACACGAGCAGTACTTC
>TRBV5-4|NA|TRBJ2-1|NA
CASSLASGAGYNEQFF
TGTGCCAGCAGCTTGGCCTCTGGGGCTGGCTACAATGAGCAGTTCTTC
>TRBV5-8|NA|TRBJ1-5|TRBD1
CASSFRQGRSYNQPQHF
TGTGCCAGCAGTTTCAGACAGGGACGGAGTTACAATCAGCCCCAGCATTTT
>TRBV6-1|NA|TRBJ2-1|TRBD1
CASSEQGASYNEQFF
TGTGCCAGCAGTGAACAGGGGGCCTCCTACAATGAGCAGTTCTTC
>TRBV28|NA|TRBJ2-7|TRBD1
CASSAGTGDEQYF
TGTGCCAGCAGTGCAGGGACAGGGGACGAGCAGTACTTC
>TRBV6-6|NA|TRBJ1-4|NA
CASSYGTIEKLFF
TGTGCCAGCAGTTACGGGACTATAGAAAAACTGTTTTTT
>TRBV25-1|NA|TRBJ2-7|TRBD2
CATRGSGRGFYEQYF
TGTGCCACCAGAGGGAGCGGGAGAGGGTTCTACGAGCAGTACTTC
>TRBV7-3|NA|TRBJ2-3|NA
CASRSLGLREDTQYF
TGTGCCAGCAGATCATTGGGCCTGCGAGAAGATACGCAGTATTTT
>TRBV5-6|NA|TRBJ2-7|NA
CASSLINLDTYEQYF
TGTGCCAGCAGCCTCATCAACCTGGACACCTACGAGCAGTACTTC
>TRBV11-3|NA|TRBJ2-1|NA
CASSFGSVPEQFF
TGTGCCAGCAGCTTTGGGTCGGTTCCTGAGCAGTTCTTC
>TRBV18|NA|TRBJ1-5|TRBD1
CASSQTNRGGNQPQHF
TGTGCCAGCTCCCAAACGAACAGGGGCGGCAATCAGCCCCAGCATTTT
>TRBV2|NA|TRBJ1-1|NA
CASSIGVLTEAFF
TGTGCCAGCAGTATAGGGGTTTTAACTGAAGCTTTCTTT
>TRBV6-5|NA|TRBJ2-7|TRBD1
CASTRTGVSYEQYF
TGTGCCAGCACTCGGACAGGGGTTTCCTACGAGCAGTACTTC
>TRBV18|NA|TRBJ2-6|NA
CASSPLVAGANVLTF
TGTGCCAGCTCACCATTGGTAGCTGGGGCCAACGTCCTGACTTTC
>TRBV29-1|NA|TRBJ2-3|NA
CSVDGEGGWTDTQYF
TGCAGCGTTGACGGGGAAGGGGGTTGGACAGATACGCAGTATTTT
>TRBV19|NA|TRBJ2-7|NA
CASSTTLGLRAEQYF
TGTGCCAGTAGTACGACCCTGGGACTCCGGGCCGAGCAGTACTTC
>TRBV7-2|NA|TRBJ2-3|NA
CASSFGGGGTDTQYF
TGTGCCAGCAGCTTTGGGGGGGGCGGCACAGATACGCAGTATTTT
>TRBV29-1|NA|TRBJ2-5|TRBD1
CSVKTSWGQVGETQYF
TGCAGCGTGAAAACGTCATGGGGACAGGTCGGCGAGACCCAGTACTTC
>TRBV11-2|NA|TRBJ2-7|TRBD2
CASSLGSSGSSYEQYF
TGTGCCAGCAGCTTAGGTTCTAGCGGAAGCTCCTACGAGCAGTACTTC
>TRBV7-6|NA|TRBJ2-7|NA
CASSYGGPRVGNYYEQYF
TGTGCCAGCAGCTACGGGGGGCCACGGGTGGGGAATTACTACGAGCAGTACTTC
>TRBV18|NA|TRBJ1-2|TRBD1
CASSPKSDRNVNYGYTF
TGTGCCAGCTCACCAAAATCGGACAGGAACGTGAACTATGGCTACACCTTC
>TRBV4-2|NA|TRBJ2-2|TRBD2
CASSQGTSGADTGELFF
TGTGCCAGCAGCCAGGGTACTAGCGGAGCGGACACCGGGGAGCTGTTTTTT
>TRBV15|NA|TRBJ2-1|TRBD2
CATSAPGTSGRNEQFF
TGTGCCACCAGCGCACCCGGGACTAGCGGGCGCAATGAGCAGTTCTTC
>TRBV9|NA|TRBJ1-5|NA
CASSVGGDSNQPQHF
TGTGCCAGCAGCGTAGGAGGGGATAGCAATCAGCCCCAGCATTTT
>TRBV5-6|once|TRBJ2-5|TRBD2
CASSGGVLWTQETQYF
TGTGCCAGCAGCGGGGGGGTATTGTGGACGCAAGAGACCCAGTACTTC
>TRBV7-8|NA|TRBJ2-2|NA
CASSLRLAPLTGELFF
TGTGCCAGCAGCTTGCGATTAGCCCCCCTAACCGGGGAGCTGTTTTTT
>TRBV28|NA|TRBJ2-3|TRBD2
CASSFPSGRVATQYF
TGTGCCAGCAGTTTCCCCAGCGGGAGGGTGGCTACGCAGTATTTT
>TRBV10-3|once|TRBJ2-1|TRBD1
CIDRGESSIARNEQFF
TGTATAGACAGGGGCGAATCGTCCATAGCGAGGAATGAGCAGTTCTTC
>TRBV7-6|NA|TRBJ1-4|NA
CASSLGTGNEKLFF
TGTGCCAGCAGCTTGGGGACTGGTAATGAAAAACTGTTTTTT
>TRBV28|NA|TRBJ2-7|TRBD2
CASLGLAGGPAYEQYF
TGTGCCAGCCTTGGACTAGCGGGAGGGCCCGCCTACGAGCAGTACTTC
>TRBV11-1|NA|TRBJ2-7|NA
CASSSFSGTRESEQYF
TGTGCCAGCAGCTCCTTCTCCGGGACCAGAGAATCCGAGCAGTACTTC
>TRBV2|NA|TRBJ1-3|NA
CASSTEAANGNTIYF
TGTGCCAGCAGCACGGAAGCAGCTAACGGAAACACCATATATTTT